These T cell receptor beta chains were read from a single sample in a study of STAT5B mutations in CD4+ large granular lymphocyte leukemia. Sequencing used immunoSEQ multiplex PCR; TCRdb keeps in-frame clones, though not all of them. This table holds some 35,000 clones, more than 70% found once. Material: CD4+ T cells from blood buffy coats. All receptors derive from a human donor in good health. Each CDR3 is given with its conserved first and last residue. A D gene is named only where the DNA matches it firmly. Size values are once, few and many counts, or a class for expanded clones, and some rows have none.

>TRBJ1-6|TRBV5-1|-|-
CASSSKQSSYNSPLHF
TGCGCCAGCAGCTCGAAACAGAGCTCCTATAATTCACCCCTCCACTTT
>TRBJ2-7|TRBV6-5|-|TRBD1
CASSRTGLSYEQYF
TGTGCCAGCAGCAGGACAGGGCTCTCCTACGAGCAGTACTTC
>TRBJ2-3|TRBV9|-|-
CASSVVRGGGADTQYF
TGTGCCAGCAGCGTAGTCAGGGGCGGAGGGGCAGATACGCAGTATTTT
>TRBJ2-5|TRBV5-4|-|-
CASRSSGARETQYF
TGTGCCAGCAGGTCCTCGGGGGCCCGGGAGACCCAGTACTTC
>TRBJ1-4|TRBV5-6|-|-
CASSLGLGEKLFF
TGTGCCAGCAGCTTAGGACTTGGTGAAAAACTGTTTTTT
>TRBJ1-2|TRBV9|-|-
CASSARGSYGYTF
TGTGCCAGCAGCGCCCGCGGGTCTTATGGCTACACCTTC
>TRBJ1-5|TRBV18|-|-
CASSPASNQPQHF
TGTGCCAGCTCACCGGCGTCAAATCAGCCCCAGCATTTT
>TRBJ2-2|TRBV7-9|-|TRBD1
CASSRDSANTGELFF
TGTGCCAGCAGCCGGGACAGCGCGAACACCGGGGAGCTGTTTTTT
>TRBJ2-1|TRBV7-2|-|-
CASSLGGQVEQFF
TGTGCCAGCAGCTTAGGTGGTCAGGTGGAGCAGTTCTTC
>TRBJ1-1|TRBV5-6|-|-
CASSLDPGDGSAEAFF
TGTGCCAGCAGCTTGGATCCTGGGGATGGGTCAGCGGAGGCTTTCTTT
>TRBJ1-4|TRBV2|-|-
CASSAHSRPKSEKLFF
TGTGCCAGCAGTGCTCATTCACGTCCCAAAAGTGAAAAACTGTTTTTT
>TRBJ2-5|TRBV7-9|few|-
CASRLGAQETQYF
TGTGCCAGCAGATTGGGTGCGCAAGAGACCCAGTACTTC
>TRBJ2-1|TRBV27|-|TRBD2
CASSFAGGQDEQFF
TGTGCCAGCAGTTTTGCGGGGGGGCAGGATGAGCAGTTCTTC
>TRBJ2-3|TRBV5-4|-|TRBD1
CASSQQGAADTQYF
TGTGCCAGCAGTCAACAGGGGGCTGCAGATACGCAGTATTTT
>TRBJ2-1|TRBV15|-|-
CATSRAHLGFYNEQFF
TGTGCCACCAGCAGGGCCCATTTAGGGTTTTACAATGAGCAGTTCTTC